This TCR beta chain appears in the sequencing data of a study of T cells in Graves' hyperthyroidism and ophthalmopathy. In this sample, this clonotype turned up many times. RNA transcripts served as the template for amplifying TCR beta CDR3 regions. Researchers ran a first-round RT-PCR on the TCR CDR3 using the HTBI primer set. TCRdb re-called the multiplex PCR reads through MiXCR, storing one row per CDR3 protein. The sample yields about 340,000 distinct CDR3 sequences, 20% to 25% seen once. Looked up from germline, CDR1 is SGHRS and CDR2 is YFSETQ. This CDR3 comprises 15 residues. V dropped 4 bases and J dropped 6 bases, with 20 bases sitting between them. Researchers barred patients who had uncontrolled infection, other autoimmune disease, pregnancy or lactation.

This TCR came from a woman in her forties or fifties with Graves' hyperthyroidism. This chain uses TRBV5-1 with TRBJ2-7; a possible D gene is TRBD2 (6 bases). The sequencing sample was made of blood. The CDR3 nucleotides are TGCGCCAGCAGCGAACAAGCGGGTCCGGGTGTCGAGCAGTACTTC. This encodes CASSEQAGPGVEQYF.